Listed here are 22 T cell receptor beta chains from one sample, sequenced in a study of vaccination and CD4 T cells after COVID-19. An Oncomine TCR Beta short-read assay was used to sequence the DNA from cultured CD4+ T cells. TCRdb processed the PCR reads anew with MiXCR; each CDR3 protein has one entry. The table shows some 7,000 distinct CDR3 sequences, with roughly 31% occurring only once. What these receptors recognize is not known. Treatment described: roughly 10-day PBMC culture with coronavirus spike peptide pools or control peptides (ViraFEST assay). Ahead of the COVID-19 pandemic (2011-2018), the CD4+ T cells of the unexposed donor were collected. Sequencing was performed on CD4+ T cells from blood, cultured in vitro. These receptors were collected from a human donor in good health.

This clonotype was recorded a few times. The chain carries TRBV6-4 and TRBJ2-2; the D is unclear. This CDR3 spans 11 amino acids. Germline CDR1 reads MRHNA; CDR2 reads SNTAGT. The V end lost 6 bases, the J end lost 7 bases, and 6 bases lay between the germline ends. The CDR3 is CASSYYGELFF. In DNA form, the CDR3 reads TGTGCCAGCAGCTATTACGGGGAGCTGTTTTTT.

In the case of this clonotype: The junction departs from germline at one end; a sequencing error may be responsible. This CDR3 reads CANSFGEAGGVTEAFF. For the CDR3, the DNA is TGTGCCAACAGCTTCGGTGAGGCCGGGGGTGTGACTGAAGCTTTCTTT. This chain uses TRBV5-4 with TRBJ1-1; weak D call: TRBD1 (5 bases). The length of the CDR3 is 16 residues. CDR1 is SGHNT, CDR2 YYREEE, per germline (reference sequence).

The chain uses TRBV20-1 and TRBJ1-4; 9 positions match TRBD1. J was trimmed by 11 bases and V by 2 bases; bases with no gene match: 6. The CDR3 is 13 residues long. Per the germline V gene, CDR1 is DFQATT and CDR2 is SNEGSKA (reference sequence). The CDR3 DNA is TGCAGTGCTAGATCGGGACAGGGCGAGAAACTGTTTTTT. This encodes CSARSGQGEKLFF.

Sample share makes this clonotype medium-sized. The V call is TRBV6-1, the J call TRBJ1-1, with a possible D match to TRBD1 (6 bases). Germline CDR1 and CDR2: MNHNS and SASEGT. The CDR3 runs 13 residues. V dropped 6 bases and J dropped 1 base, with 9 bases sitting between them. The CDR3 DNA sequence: TGTGCCAGCAGCAGGACAGAGAACACTGAAGCTTTCTTT. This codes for CASSRTENTEAFF.

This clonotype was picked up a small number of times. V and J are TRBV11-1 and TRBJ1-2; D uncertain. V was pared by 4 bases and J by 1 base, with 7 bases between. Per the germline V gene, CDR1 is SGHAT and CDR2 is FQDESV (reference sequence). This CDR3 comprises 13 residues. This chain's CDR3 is CASSSDGNYGYTF. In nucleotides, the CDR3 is TGTGCCAGCAGCTCGGACGGTAACTATGGCTACACCTTC.

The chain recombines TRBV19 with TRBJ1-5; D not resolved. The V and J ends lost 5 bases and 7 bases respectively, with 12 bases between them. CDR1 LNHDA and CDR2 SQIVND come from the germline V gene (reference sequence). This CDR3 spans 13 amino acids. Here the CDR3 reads CASSPSLGQPQHF. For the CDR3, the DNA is TGTGCCAGTAGTCCTAGTCTAGGGCAGCCCCAGCATTTT.

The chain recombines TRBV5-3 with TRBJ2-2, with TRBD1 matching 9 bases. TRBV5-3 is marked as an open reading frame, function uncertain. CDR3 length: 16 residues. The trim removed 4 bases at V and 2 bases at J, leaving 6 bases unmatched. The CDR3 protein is CARSIGTGTNTGELFF. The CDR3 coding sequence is TGTGCCAGAAGCATTGGGACAGGGACTAACACCGGGGAGCTGTTTTTT.

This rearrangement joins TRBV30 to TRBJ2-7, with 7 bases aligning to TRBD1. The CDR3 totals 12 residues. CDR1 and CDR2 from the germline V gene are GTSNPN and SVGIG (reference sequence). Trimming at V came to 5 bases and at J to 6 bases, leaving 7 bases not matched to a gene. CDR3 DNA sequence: TGTGCCTGGGACAGGGTCCTGGGCGAGCAGTACTTC. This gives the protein CAWDRVLGEQYF.

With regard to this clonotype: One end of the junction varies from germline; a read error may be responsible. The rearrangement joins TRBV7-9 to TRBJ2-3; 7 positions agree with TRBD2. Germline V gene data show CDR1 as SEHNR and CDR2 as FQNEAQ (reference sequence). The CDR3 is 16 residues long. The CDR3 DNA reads TGCGCCAGCAGCCCAGACCCAGCGGGGACCACAGATACGCAGTATTTT. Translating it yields CASSPDPAGTTDTQYF. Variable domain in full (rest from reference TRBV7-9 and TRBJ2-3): DTGVSQNPRHKITKRGQNVTFRCDPISEHNRLYWYRQTLGQGPEFLTYFQNEAQLEKSRLLSDRFSAERPKGSFSTLEIQRTEQGDSAMYLCASSPDPAGTTDTQYFGPGTRLTVL.

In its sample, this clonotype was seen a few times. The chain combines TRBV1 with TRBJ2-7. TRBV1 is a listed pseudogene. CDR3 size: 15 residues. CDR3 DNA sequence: TGCACCAGCAGCCAAGATTCTGCGGTATCCTACGAGCAGTACTTC. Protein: CTSSQDSAVSYEQYF.

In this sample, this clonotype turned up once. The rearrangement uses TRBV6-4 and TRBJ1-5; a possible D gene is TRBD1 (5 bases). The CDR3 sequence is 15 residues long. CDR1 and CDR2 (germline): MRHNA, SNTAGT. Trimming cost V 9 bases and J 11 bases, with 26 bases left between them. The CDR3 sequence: CAREPAQRRGESQHF. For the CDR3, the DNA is TGTGCCAGAGAACCGGCCCAGAGGAGGGGCGAGTCCCAGCATTTT.

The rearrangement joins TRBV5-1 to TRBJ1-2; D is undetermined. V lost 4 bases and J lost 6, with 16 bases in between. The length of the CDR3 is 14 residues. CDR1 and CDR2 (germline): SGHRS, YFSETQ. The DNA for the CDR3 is TGCGCCAGCAGCCCGCCGATGGGAGGTAATGGCTACACCTTC. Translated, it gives CASSPPMGGNGYTF.

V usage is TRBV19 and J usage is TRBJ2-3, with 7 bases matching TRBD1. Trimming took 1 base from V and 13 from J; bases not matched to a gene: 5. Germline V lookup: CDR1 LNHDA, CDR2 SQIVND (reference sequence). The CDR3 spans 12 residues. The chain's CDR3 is CASSIGGGLKYF. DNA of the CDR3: TGTGCCAGTAGTATAGGAGGGGGCCTCAAGTATTTT.

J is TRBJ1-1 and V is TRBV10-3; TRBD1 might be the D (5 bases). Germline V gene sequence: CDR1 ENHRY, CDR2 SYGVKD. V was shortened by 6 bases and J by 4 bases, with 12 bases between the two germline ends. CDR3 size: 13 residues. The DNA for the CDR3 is TGTGCCATCAGAGGGACCGGGAGCACTGAAGCTTTCTTT. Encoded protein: CAIRGTGSTEAFF.

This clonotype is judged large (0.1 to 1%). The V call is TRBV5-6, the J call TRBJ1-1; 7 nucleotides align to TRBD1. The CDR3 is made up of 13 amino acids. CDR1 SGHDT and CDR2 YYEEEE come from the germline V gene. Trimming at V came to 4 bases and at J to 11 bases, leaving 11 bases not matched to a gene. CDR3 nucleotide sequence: TGTGCCAGCAGCCTGTGGACAGCCAGGGGGGCTTTCTTT. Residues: CASSLWTARGAFF.

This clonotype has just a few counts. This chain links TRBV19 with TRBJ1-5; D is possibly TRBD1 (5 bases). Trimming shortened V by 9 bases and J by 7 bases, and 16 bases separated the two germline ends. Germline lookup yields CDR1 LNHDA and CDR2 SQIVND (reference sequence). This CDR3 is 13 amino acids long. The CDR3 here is CASNLRGGQPQHF. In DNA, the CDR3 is TGTGCCAGCAATCTCCGGGGGGGACAGCCCCAGCATTTT.

The CDR3 DNA is TGTGCCAGTAGTCCTCGGGGTCAGGGAACTCCTGGACAACAAGAGACCCAGTACTTC. It specifies CASSPRGQGTPGQQETQYF. The rearrangement links TRBV19 to TRBJ2-5; perhaps D is TRBD1 or TRBD2 (5 bases each). Germline values: CDR1 LNHDA, CDR2 SQIVND (reference sequence). The CDR3 extends over 19 amino acids. The germline V and J ends were trimmed by 5 bases and 2 bases, with 27 bases remaining between them. Drawing the rest from reference TRBV19 and TRBJ2-5, the complete variable domain is DGGITQSPKYLFRKEGQNVTLSCEQNLNHDAMYWYRQDPGQGLRLIYYSQIVNDFQKGDIAEGYSVSREKKESFPLTVTSAQKNPTAFYLCASSPRGQGTPGQQETQYFGPGTRLLVL.

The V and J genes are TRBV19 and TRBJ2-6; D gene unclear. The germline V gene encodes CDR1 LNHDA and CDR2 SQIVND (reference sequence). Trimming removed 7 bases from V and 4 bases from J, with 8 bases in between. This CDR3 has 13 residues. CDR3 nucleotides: TGTGCCAGTACCCCTCCGGGGGCCAACGTCCTGACTTTC. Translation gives CASTPPGANVLTF.

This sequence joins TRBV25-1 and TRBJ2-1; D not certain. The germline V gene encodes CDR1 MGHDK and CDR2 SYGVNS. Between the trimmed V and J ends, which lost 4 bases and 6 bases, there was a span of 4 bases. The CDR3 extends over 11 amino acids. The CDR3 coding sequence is TGTGCCAGCAGTGGTGTCAATGAGCAGTTCTTC. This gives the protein CASSGVNEQFF.

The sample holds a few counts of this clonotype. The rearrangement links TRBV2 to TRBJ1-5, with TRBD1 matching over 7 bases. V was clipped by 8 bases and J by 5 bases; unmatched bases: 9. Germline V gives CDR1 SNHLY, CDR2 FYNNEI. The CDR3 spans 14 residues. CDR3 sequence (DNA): TGTGCCAGCCATTCAGTGACAGGGTATCAGCCCCAGCATTTT. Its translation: CASHSVTGYQPQHF.

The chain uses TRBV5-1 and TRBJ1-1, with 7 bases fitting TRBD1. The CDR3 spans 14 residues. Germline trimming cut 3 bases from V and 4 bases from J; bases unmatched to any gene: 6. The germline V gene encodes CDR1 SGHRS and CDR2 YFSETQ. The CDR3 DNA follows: TGCGCCAGCAGCTCTAGTCAGGGGGGCACTGAAGCTTTCTTT. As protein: CASSSSQGGTEAFF.

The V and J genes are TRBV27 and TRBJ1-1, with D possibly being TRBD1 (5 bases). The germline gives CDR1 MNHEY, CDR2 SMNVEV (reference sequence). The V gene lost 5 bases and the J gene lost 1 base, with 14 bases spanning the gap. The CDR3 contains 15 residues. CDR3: CASSPGTSTNTEAFF. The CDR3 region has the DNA TGTGCCAGCAGTCCAGGGACGTCTACGAACACTGAAGCTTTCTTT.